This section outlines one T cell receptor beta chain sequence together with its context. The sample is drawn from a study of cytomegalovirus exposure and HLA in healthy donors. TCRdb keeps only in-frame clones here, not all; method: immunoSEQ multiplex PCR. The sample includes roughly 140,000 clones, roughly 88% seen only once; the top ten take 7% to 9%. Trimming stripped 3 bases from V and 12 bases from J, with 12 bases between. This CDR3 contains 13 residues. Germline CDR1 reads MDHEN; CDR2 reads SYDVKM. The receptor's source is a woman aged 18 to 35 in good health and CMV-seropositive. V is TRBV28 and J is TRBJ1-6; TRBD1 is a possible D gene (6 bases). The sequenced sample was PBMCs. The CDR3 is CASSLLQGKPLHF. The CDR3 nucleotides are TGTGCCAGCAGTTTGTTACAGGGTAAACCCCTCCACTTT. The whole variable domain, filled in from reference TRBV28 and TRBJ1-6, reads DVKVTQSSRYLVKRTGEKVFLECVQDMDHENMFWYRQDPGLGLRLIYFSYDVKMKEKGDIPEGYSVSREKKERFSLILESASTNQTSMYLCASSLLQGKPLHFGNGTRLTVT.